The T cell receptor beta chain under discussion was sequenced for a study of response to subunit inactivated influenza vaccine (dated by TCRdb to 2016 to 2018). Regarding the research as a whole: Deep quantitative T cell receptor repertoire profiling was used in the study to track responses to a trivalent subunit inactivated influenza vaccine. General conclusions and limits of the study: According to the authors, only a limited number of new T cells may be recruited by each seasonal influenza vaccination.

From the germline V gene, CDR1 is MNHEY and CDR2 is SVGEGT. Taken from cysteine to phenylalanine, the CDR3 has 17 residues. The sequence is cut down to CDR3 DNA, 51 bases in frame from base 1. V ends up 0 bases short and J 4 bases short, with an unmatched junction base count of 11. This clonotype was seen only a few times. Its recognized antigen is unknown. Per-base quality was not reported, and no clone a single base away is much larger than it. Receptors were amplified or captured by RT-PCR. The data were produced on an Illumina HiSeq 2500. Using fastp trimming at Q25 and MiXCR clonotype assembly, TCRdb reanalyzed the public sequencing data and kept in-frame beta chains. Rows with a matching CDR3 protein are joined into one entry that keeps the most common DNA and genes. In all, the sample holds more than 500,000 distinct CDR3 sequences, and about 11% of those were seen once. The ten most abundant clones make up about 10% of the sample.

The sample also formed part of further work on T cells expressing NK-cell markers. Drawing on the second study: The TCR beta cDNA libraries were made using 5'RACE template switching, a step that added both a universal primer site and unique molecular identifiers. Three sorted T-cell subsets (CD3+CD56+NKG2C+, CD3+CD56+NKG2C- and CD3+CD56-NKG2C+) from under ten donors had their TCR beta-chain repertoires profiled. Among the eight sequenced donors, only one was HCMV-seronegative, while the other seven were HCMV-seropositive. To restrict sorting to alphabetaTCR-expressing T cells, an anti-gammadeltaTCR antibody was added in several experiments. In roughly 6 donors, the dominant CD3+CD56+NKG2C+ clonotypes ranked among the top 10 CD8+ clonotypes, making up 1.0-7.0% of CD8+ T cells. Those dominant clonotypes were again the most abundant among CD3+CD56-NKG2C+ cells in a few donors, at about 25-65%. Whether the expanded NKG2C-expressing T cell clones were specific for HCMV antigens remained unclear. Randomly selected healthy volunteers, three men and five women, were used as the eight sequenced donors. HCMV-specific IgG was detected in serum with a commercial ELISA kit to determine HCMV serostatus. Peripheral blood mononuclear cells were isolated from blood by Ficoll density gradient centrifugation. Bulk peripheral blood T-cell repertoires were additionally sequenced from unsorted PBMC for several donors. cDNA synthesis was primed from the TCR beta constant segment, followed by two successive PCR amplification steps. Illumina HiSeq 2000/2500, MiSeq or NextSeq was used to sequence libraries as 2 x 150 bp reads. MIGEC handled demultiplexing of the reads and grouping by UMI, while MiTCR was used to assemble and quantify clonotypes. To exclude erroneous sequences, any TCR cDNA sequence not supported by at least two reads was discarded. The tcR package was used for downstream repertoire analysis, and clonotypes were matched between fractions using CDR3 nucleotide sequence together with V segment. Antigen specificity was annotated against VDJdb with VDJmatch, allowing one amino acid substitution in CDR3.

The V gene is TRBV6-2 or TRBV6-3 and the J gene is TRBJ2-7, with 8 bases matching TRBD2. The starting material was PBMCs from blood, obtained on the day of vaccination. This TCR was sampled from a man aged 50 to 60 who received an inactivated influenza vaccine. Donor details come from another sample of the same person, matched by shared clones. The sequenced DNA is TGTGCCAGCAGTTACTCGAACTTCGGGACTAGAGGATACGAGCAGTACTTC. It translates to CASSYSNFGTRGYEQYF.